This T cell receptor beta chain was obtained from a study of response to subunit inactivated influenza vaccine. MiXCR, applied by TCRdb to the RT-PCR reads, yields one record per CDR3 protein. Of roughly 710,000 distinct CDR3 sequences in the sample, 14% were seen once. General study points: After each seasonal influenza vaccination, few new T cells are recruited, the authors suggested.

Germline loops: CDR1 KGHSH, CDR2 LQKENI. The ends were cut back, 3 bases at V and 4 bases at J, with 9 bases in the middle. This CDR3 comprises 14 residues. The sample holds a few counts of this clonotype. The antigen remains undetermined. This clonotype was obtained from a man aged 50 to 60 who received an inactivated influenza vaccine. The sequences come from PBMCs from blood, collected roughly 2 weeks before vaccination. V usage is TRBV18 and J usage is TRBJ1-4; D is unresolved. The CDR3 spells CASSPFMGNEKLFF. CDR3 coding DNA: TGTGCCAGCTCACCGTTTATGGGTAATGAAAAACTGTTTTTT.